This T cell receptor (beta chain) was captured by sequencing in a study of cytomegalovirus exposure and HLA in healthy donors. Turning to the study itself: Prior work identified about 120 million unique TCR beta sequences in 150 million to 200 million T cells. Caucasian-associated ancestry cluster membership applied to about four fifths of over 350 genotyped donors. General study points: TCR beta V- and J-gene trimming, according to a later analysis, was linked to a missense DCLRE1C variant. Sequencing artifact likely explains a cluster of highly shared sequence variants.

The PCR employed 60 Vbeta primers together with 13 Jbeta primers. Profiled with immunoSEQ multiplex PCR; TCRdb holds only in-frame clones, not every one. This sample's table reports 220,000 or so clones. Regarding this clone: Its antigen is as yet unknown.

Sample: PBMCs. This TCR came from a girl aged 2 to 9 in good health and CMV-seropositive.

For the CDR3, the DNA is TGTGCCAGCAGTTTACTAGCGGGAGCCGGGGAGCTGTTTTTT. It encodes CASSLLAGAGELFF. The chain combines TRBV27 with TRBJ2-2, with 10 bases matching TRBD2. The length of the CDR3 is 14 residues. In germline, CDR1 is MNHEY, CDR2 SMNVEV (reference sequence). J was trimmed by 6 bases and V by 2 bases; bases with no gene match: 0.